The next 14 T cell receptor beta chains were all read from a single sample in a study of blood T cells in healthy people across ages. A sample-barcoded 5' primer and a J-beta primer mix were used in a second PCR of roughly 7 to 11 cycles. Using its own MiXCR run on the 5' RACE reads, TCRdb lists one record per CDR3 protein. The table includes hundreds of thousands of distinct CDR3 sequences, under 55% detected once. Input material: blood. These receptors were taken from a man in his 60s in good health.

Many counts were recorded for this clonotype. This chain links TRBV10-3 with TRBJ1-6, with a tentative D call TRBD1 (5 bases). Per the germline V gene, CDR1 is ENHRY and CDR2 is SYGVKD. CDR3 length: 13 amino acids. The V end was cut by 10 bases, the J end by 7 bases, with 14 bases between. CDR3 sequence (DNA): TGTGCCAACCAGGGTTATGAAAATTCACCCCTCCACTTT. Residues: CANQGYENSPLHF.

The V call is TRBV6-6, the J call TRBJ2-1; tentatively, D is TRBD2 (5 bases). CDR1 and CDR2 (germline): MNHNY, SVGAGI (reference sequence). The V gene lost 0 bases and the J gene lost 9 bases, with 12 bases spanning the gap. The CDR3 is 14 amino acids. Here the CDR3 DNA reads TGTGCCAGCAGTTACTCGATAGGGAGCGGTGAGCAGTTCTTC. It encodes CASSYSIGSGEQFF.

The chain couples TRBV7-9 to TRBJ2-5; the match to TRBD1 covers 10 bases. The CDR3 covers 14 residues. Germline V gene data show CDR1 as SEHNR and CDR2 as FQNEAQ (reference sequence). Trimming cost V 6 bases and J 4 bases; bases outside gene matches: 5. CDR3 region: CASRDRGQRETQYF. The DNA of the CDR3 is TGTGCCAGCAGAGACAGGGGGCAGCGAGAGACCCAGTACTTC.

The V gene is TRBV28, the J gene TRBJ2-1; TRBD1 aligns across 8 bases. The CDR3 has 13 residues. Per the germline V gene, CDR1 is MDHEN and CDR2 is SYDVKM. V trimming: 6 bases; J trimming: 9 bases; junction bases outside the gene matches: 7. The CDR3 loop reads CASRAGTGFEQFF. DNA for the CDR3: TGTGCCAGCAGAGCCGGGACAGGTTTTGAGCAGTTCTTC. The full variable domain, its missing parts supplied by reference TRBV28 and TRBJ2-1, is DVKVTQSSRYLVKRTGEKVFLECVQDMDHENMFWYRQDPGLGLRLIYFSYDVKMKEKGDIPEGYSVSREKKERFSLILESASTNQTSMYLCASRAGTGFEQFFGPGTRLTVL.

The rearrangement joins TRBV9 to TRBJ1-6, with D unclear. This CDR3 spans 14 amino acids. Germline-derived CDR1 and CDR2 are SGDLS and YYNGEE. V dropped 0 bases and J dropped 9 bases, with 10 bases sitting between them. The CDR3 DNA reads as TGTGCCAGCAGCGTAGAGTCCATTGGTTCACCCCTCCACTTT. Its protein product is CASSVESIGSPLHF.

This chain uses TRBV20-1 with TRBJ1-6; the D gene is possibly TRBD1 (6 bases). V lost 0 bases and J lost 8, with 20 bases in between. This CDR3 contains 17 residues. Germline V lookup: CDR1 DFQATT, CDR2 SNEGSKA (reference sequence). The CDR3 is CSARDSVFRGRDSPLHF. The CDR3 DNA follows: TGCAGTGCTAGAGATTCTGTCTTCAGGGGAAGGGATTCACCCCTCCACTTT.

The rearrangement joins TRBV6-1 to TRBJ2-5; no clear D. The DNA matches TRBJ2-7 better at its end, which makes the J call doubtful. There are 11 residues in the CDR3. CDR1 and CDR2 (germline): MNHNS, SASEGT. CDR3 nucleotides: TGTGCCAGCAGTGAAATAGGCGAGCAGTACTTC. Its protein product is CASSEIGEQYF.

The table lists this clonotype with a few counts. The CDR3, as DNA: TGTGCCAGCAGCTCGACGACAGGGGCTAACTATGGCTACACCTTC. Encoded protein: CASSSTTGANYGYTF. The chain joins TRBV7-2 to TRBJ1-2, with TRBD1 identical over 8 bases. CDR3 size: 15 residues. V gave up 4 bases and J gave up 0 bases; unmatched junction bases: 4. Looked up from germline, CDR1 is SGHTA and CDR2 is FQGNSA.

The chain links TRBV18 to TRBJ2-1, with D possibly TRBD2 on 5 matching bases. Trimming removed 0 bases from V and 5 bases from J, with 11 bases in between. CDR1 and CDR2 from the germline V gene are KGHSH and LQKENI. The CDR3 extends over 15 amino acids. The CDR3: CASSPPFLADNEQFF. The CDR3 DNA is TGTGCCAGCTCACCACCGTTTCTAGCAGACAATGAGCAGTTCTTC. Using reference TRBV18 and TRBJ2-1 for the parts outside the CDR3, the full variable domain is NAGVMQNPRHLVRRRGQEARLRCSPMKGHSHVYWYRQLPEEGLKFMVYLQKENIIDESGMPKERFSAEFPKEGPSILRIQQVVRGDSAAYFCASSPPFLADNEQFFGPGTRLTVL.

The rearrangement joins TRBV20-1 to TRBJ2-3; TRBD1 matches at 10 bases. V lost 5 bases and J lost 6; bases outside the gene matches: 14. CDR3 size: 16 residues. Germline loops: CDR1 DFQATT, CDR2 SNEGSKA (reference sequence). This CDR3 is CSAFHTGTGAMDTQYF. CDR3 coding DNA: TGCAGTGCTTTTCACACCGGGACAGGGGCGATGGATACGCAGTATTTT.

The chain uses TRBV2 and TRBJ2-1; perhaps TRBD2 as D (5 bases). This CDR3 comprises 15 residues. V gave up 3 bases and J gave up 8 bases, with 17 bases separating them. Germline-derived CDR1 and CDR2 are SNHLY and FYNNEI. CDR3 residues: CASSERNGETYEQFF. The CDR3 nucleotides read TGTGCCAGCAGTGAGCGAAACGGGGAGACCTATGAGCAGTTCTTC.

The chain joins TRBV2 to TRBJ1-1; D gene uncertain. The germline V and J ends were trimmed by 7 bases and 0 bases, with 9 bases remaining between them. Germline values: CDR1 SNHLY, CDR2 FYNNEI. The CDR3 is 13 amino acids. The CDR3 here is CASNVQMNTEAFF. The DNA for the CDR3 is TGTGCCAGCAATGTCCAGATGAACACTGAAGCTTTCTTT.

The J gene is TRBJ2-4, the V gene TRBV18; 7 bases fit TRBD2. The DNA end is a closer match to TRBJ2-7, so the J assignment may be wrong. Germline CDR1 is KGHSH and CDR2 is LQKENI. The CDR3 totals 13 residues. CDR3 nucleotide sequence: TGTGCCAGCTCACCCTCGGGGGGTTGCGAGCAGTACTTC. This codes for CASSPSGGCEQYF.

This clonotype showed up many times. V is TRBV12-3 or TRBV12-4 and J is TRBJ2-4; the D gene is possibly TRBD2 (6 bases). V was shortened by 2 bases and J by 5 bases, with 10 bases between the two germline ends. The CDR3 spans 14 residues. Here the CDR3 DNA reads TGTGCCAGCAGTTTACACGGGGGAGAAAACATTCAGTACTTC. Encoded protein: CASSLHGGENIQYF.